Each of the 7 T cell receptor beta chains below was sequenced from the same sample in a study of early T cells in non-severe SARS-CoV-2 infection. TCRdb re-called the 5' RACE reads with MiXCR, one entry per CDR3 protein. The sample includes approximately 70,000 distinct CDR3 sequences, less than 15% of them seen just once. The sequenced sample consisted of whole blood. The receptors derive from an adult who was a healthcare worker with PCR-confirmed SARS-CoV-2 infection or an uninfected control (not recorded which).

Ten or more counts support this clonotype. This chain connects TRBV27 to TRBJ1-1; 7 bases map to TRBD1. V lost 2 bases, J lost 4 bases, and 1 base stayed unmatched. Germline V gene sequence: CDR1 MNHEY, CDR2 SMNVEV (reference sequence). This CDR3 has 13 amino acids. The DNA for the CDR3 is TGTGCCAGCAGTTTAAAGGGGGCCACTGAAGCTTTCTTT. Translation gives CASSLKGATEAFF.

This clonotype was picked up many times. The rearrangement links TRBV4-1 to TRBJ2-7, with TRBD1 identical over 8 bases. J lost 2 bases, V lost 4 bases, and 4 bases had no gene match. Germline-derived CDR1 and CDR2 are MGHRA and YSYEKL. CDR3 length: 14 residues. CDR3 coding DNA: TGCGCCAGCAGCCCAGGACAGGGAACCTACGAGCAGTACTTC. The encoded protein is CASSPGQGTYEQYF.

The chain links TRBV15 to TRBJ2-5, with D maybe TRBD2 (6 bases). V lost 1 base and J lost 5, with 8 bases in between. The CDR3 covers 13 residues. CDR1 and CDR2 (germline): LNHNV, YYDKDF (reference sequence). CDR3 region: CATSRVGGETQYF. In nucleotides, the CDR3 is TGTGCCACCAGCAGAGTAGGAGGGGAGACCCAGTACTTC.

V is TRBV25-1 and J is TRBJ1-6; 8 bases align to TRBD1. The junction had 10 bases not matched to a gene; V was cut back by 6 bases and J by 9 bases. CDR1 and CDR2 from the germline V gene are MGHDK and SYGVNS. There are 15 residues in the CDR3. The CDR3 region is CASRDRVGVASPLHF. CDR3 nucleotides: TGTGCCAGCAGGGACAGGGTAGGCGTTGCTTCACCCCTCCACTTT.

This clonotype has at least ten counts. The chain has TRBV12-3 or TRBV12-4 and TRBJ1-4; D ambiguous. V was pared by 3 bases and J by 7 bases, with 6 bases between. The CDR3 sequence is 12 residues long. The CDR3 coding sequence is TGTGCCAGCAGTTTTCGGCGTGAAAAACTGTTTTTT. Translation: CASSFRREKLFF.

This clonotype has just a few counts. This CDR3 reads CSVEGPRVDLPYNEQFF. DNA of the CDR3: TGCAGCGTTGAAGGCCCCCGGGTAGACCTACCCTACAATGAGCAGTTCTTC. The chain is built from TRBV29-1 and TRBJ2-1, with D hard to call. The CDR3 covers 17 residues. Germline assignment: CDR1 SQVTM and CDR2 ANQGSEA. Trimming pared 1 base from V and 2 bases from J, leaving 18 bases between.

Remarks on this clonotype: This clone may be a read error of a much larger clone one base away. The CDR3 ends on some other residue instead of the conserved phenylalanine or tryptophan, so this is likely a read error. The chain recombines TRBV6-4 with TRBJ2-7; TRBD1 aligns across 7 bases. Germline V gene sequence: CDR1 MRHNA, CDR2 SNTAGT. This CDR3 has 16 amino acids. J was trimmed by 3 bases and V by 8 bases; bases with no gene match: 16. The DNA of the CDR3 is TGTGCCAGCCACCTTGACCGGGACAGCCGAAACTACGAGCAGTACTAC. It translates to CASHLDRDSRNYEQYY.